The 16 T cell receptor beta chains presented below share a single source sample, sequenced in a study of identical twins. TCRdb used MiXCR to reprocess the 5' RACE reads, holding one entry per CDR3 protein. The table has about 700,000 distinct CDR3 sequences, around 8.3% seen once. The same sample was also used in a study of yellow fever vaccine responses in identical twins.

Sequenced sample: PBMCs. The source is a woman aged 18-35 years in good health.

This clonotype was counted at least ten times. The CDR3 sequence is CSARDQGAEQYF. CDR3 in DNA: TGCAGTGCTAGAGATCAGGGGGCCGAGCAGTACTTC. The chain uses TRBV20-1 and TRBJ2-7, with TRBD1 identical over 8 bases. V gave up 0 bases and J gave up 6 bases; unmatched junction bases: 1. The CDR3 extends over 12 amino acids. Germline loops: CDR1 DFQATT, CDR2 SNEGSKA (reference sequence).

The J gene is TRBJ2-7, the V gene TRBV29-1; 7 positions match TRBD1. The germline CDR1 and CDR2 sequences are SQVTM and ANQGSEA. The CDR3 consists of 12 residues. The V segment lost 8 bases and the J segment 0 bases; nucleotides outside the gene matches: 4. The CDR3 is CSIRDSSYEQYF. DNA of the CDR3: TGCAGCATCCGGGACAGCTCCTACGAGCAGTACTTC.

This clonotype was seen a few times. The CDR3 sequence: CSTGHNTGELFF. The CDR3 nucleotides read TGCAGCACGGGACACAACACCGGGGAGCTGTTTTTT. The chain employs TRBV20-1 and TRBJ2-2; a weak D match, TRBD1 (6 bases). This CDR3 region has 12 residues. Looked up from germline, CDR1 is DFQATT and CDR2 is SNEGSKA (reference sequence).

This clonotype was picked up a small number of times. The rearrangement links TRBV29-1 to TRBJ2-7; no firm D call. CDR3 length: 11 residues. Per the germline V gene, CDR1 is SQVTM and CDR2 is ANQGSEA. With 7 bases removed from V and 4 bases from J, the gap between germline ends came to 11 bases. The DNA for the CDR3 is TGCAGCGCTGGGGTGGGTTACGAGCAGTACTTC. Translated, it gives CSAGVGYEQYF.

This clonotype was seen only a few times. This chain joins TRBV4-3 and TRBJ2-7; D assignment may be TRBD1 or TRBD2 (5 bases each). The CDR3 has 15 amino acids. The germline V and J ends were trimmed by 0 bases and 6 bases, with 15 bases remaining between them. The germline CDR1 and CDR2 sequences are LGHNA and YSLEER. CDR3 sequence: CASSQDLGEAREQYF. Here the CDR3 DNA reads TGCGCCAGCAGCCAAGATCTGGGGGAAGCACGCGAGCAGTACTTC.

This clonotype was counted a few times. The J gene is TRBJ2-7, the V gene TRBV6-1, with D tentatively TRBD1 (6 bases). There are 15 residues in the CDR3. Between the trimmed V and J ends, which lost 5 bases and 4 bases, there was a span of 18 bases. Germline CDR1 is MNHNS and CDR2 is SASEGT. CDR3 loop: CASSTTGKGTYEQYF. As DNA, the CDR3 is TGTGCCAGCAGTACCACAGGGAAGGGTACGTACGAGCAGTACTTC.

This clonotype was picked up many times. CDR3 nucleotides: TGCGCCAGCAGCCCCGGACTACAGGGCCCTTACACTGAAGCTTTCTTT. As protein: CASSPGLQGPYTEAFF. The chain recombines TRBV5-1 with TRBJ1-1; D might be TRBD1 (6 bases). The CDR3 is made up of 16 amino acids. Germline V gene lookup returns CDR1 SGHRS and CDR2 YFSETQ. Trimming stripped 4 bases from V and 3 bases from J, with 19 bases between.

This clonotype showed up many times. V and J are TRBV12-3 or TRBV12-4 and TRBJ2-1; 7 nucleotides agree with TRBD2. J lost 8 bases, V lost 4 bases, and 5 bases had no gene match. This CDR3 has 13 residues. CDR3 DNA: TGTGCCAGCAGTTCCTTGGGGAGGGATGAGCAGTTCTTC. Encoded protein: CASSSLGRDEQFF.

The chain joins TRBV4-1 to TRBJ2-3; a possible D gene is TRBD2 (5 bases). The CDR3 length is 13 residues. Between the trimmed V and J ends, which lost 6 bases and 5 bases, there was a span of 12 bases. The germline gives CDR1 MGHRA, CDR2 YSYEKL. This chain's CDR3 is CASRPGSQDTQYF. DNA of the CDR3: TGCGCCAGCAGGCCGGGGTCTCAAGATACGCAGTATTTT.

This clonotype was counted at least ten times. V usage is TRBV29-1 and J usage is TRBJ2-1, with 10 bases matching TRBD1. The V gene end was trimmed by 7 bases and the J gene end by 4 bases; junction bases not matched to a gene: 7. This CDR3 contains 14 residues. Germline assignment: CDR1 SQVTM and CDR2 ANQGSEA. The CDR3 loop is CSGSRDRGYNEQFF. The CDR3 region has the DNA TGCAGCGGAAGCCGGGACAGGGGATACAATGAGCAGTTCTTC.

V usage is TRBV27 and J usage is TRBJ2-5; a weak D match, TRBD2 (6 bases). Germline V lookup: CDR1 MNHEY, CDR2 SMNVEV (reference sequence). Trimming removed 5 bases at V and 1 base at J, with 14 bases between. The CDR3 totals 15 residues. The CDR3 DNA sequence: TGTGCCAGCAGTCCATTCCGGGGGTCCCAAGAGACCCAGTACTTC. Its protein is CASSPFRGSQETQYF.

This clonotype was found many times. The V call is TRBV14, the J call TRBJ2-1; TRBD2 aligns across 8 bases. V shed 4 bases and J 2 bases; nucleotides not matched to a gene: 4. Germline assignment: CDR1 SGHDN and CDR2 FVKESK. This CDR3 contains 15 residues. The CDR3, as DNA: TGTGCCAGCAGCCTAGCGGGACCACCCTACAATGAGCAGTTCTTC. Its protein product is CASSLAGPPYNEQFF.

In this sample, this clonotype turned up many times. The gene calls are TRBV11-2 and TRBJ2-3; D is undetermined. CDR3 length equals 14 residues. V was clipped by 3 bases and J by 2 bases, with 9 bases between them. The V gene's germline CDR1 is SGHAT and CDR2 FQNNGV. The CDR3 here is CASSFVTHTDTQYF. The CDR3 nucleotides are TGTGCCAGCAGCTTTGTTACTCACACAGATACGCAGTATTTT.

There are a few counts of this clonotype. This rearrangement joins TRBV20-1 to TRBJ2-3, with TRBD2 identical over 9 bases. This CDR3 has 14 amino acids. Trimming took 4 bases from V and 5 from J; bases not matched to a gene: 7. CDR1 and CDR2 from the germline V gene are DFQATT and SNEGSKA (reference sequence). CDR3 amino acids: CSATLAGELDTQYF. The CDR3 DNA is TGCAGTGCTACCTTAGCGGGAGAGTTAGATACGCAGTATTTT.

This clonotype was observed a handful of times. This chain joins TRBV2 and TRBJ1-2, with D unresolved. With 4 bases removed from V and 4 bases from J, the gap between germline ends came to 1 base. CDR3 length: 10 residues. From germline, CDR1 is SNHLY and CDR2 FYNNEI. CDR3 sequence: CASSGYGYTF. The CDR3 DNA reads TGTGCCAGCAGTGGCTATGGCTACACCTTC. The variable domain in full, with the rest retrieved from reference TRBV2 and TRBJ1-2, is EPEVTQTPSHQVTQMGQEVILRCVPISNHLYFYWYRQILGQKVEFLVSFYNNEISEKSEIFDDQFSVERPDGSNFTLKIRSTKLEDSAMYFCASSGYGYTFGSGTRLTVV.

The V call is TRBV11-2, the J call TRBJ2-1; D is perhaps TRBD1 or TRBD2 (6 bases each). Germline assignment: CDR1 SGHAT and CDR2 FQNNGV. V was shortened by 6 bases and J by 2 bases, with 17 bases between the two germline ends. This CDR3 region has 16 residues. The CDR3 reads CASSRPGGLAYNEQFF. In DNA form, the CDR3 reads TGTGCCAGCAGTCGACCTGGGGGGCTCGCCTACAATGAGCAGTTCTTC.